This is a list of T cell receptor beta chains from one sample in a study of T cell changes during pregnancy in multiple sclerosis. The table came from immunoSEQ multiplex PCR; TCRdb's copy has only in-frame clones and leaves some out. Among approximately 29,000 clones listed, over 80% were seen once. The source was CD8+ T cells from peripheral blood mononuclear cells, collected before pregnancy. Receptor source: a female donor with multiple sclerosis, enrolled in a pregnancy study. Each CDR3 is given with its conserved first and last residue. D genes are given only for firm matches. Size values are once, few and many counts, or a class for expanded clones, and some rows have none.

d_call: .; v_call: TRBV7-9; clone_size: .; j_call: TRBJ2-1; cdr3_nt: TGTGCCAGCAGCTTTTGGAGGGATGAGCAGTTCTTC; cdr3_aa: CASSFWRDEQFF
d_call: .; v_call: TRBV28; clone_size: .; j_call: TRBJ1-1; cdr3_nt: TGTGCCAGCAGTCCTGCTGCAGGGTTGAACACTGAAGCTTTCTTT; cdr3_aa: CASSPAAGLNTEAFF
d_call: .; v_call: TRBV7-3; clone_size: once; j_call: TRBJ2-3; cdr3_nt: TGTGCCAGCAGCTCAGGGGTAGTCAGCACAGATACGCAGTATTTT; cdr3_aa: CASSSGVVSTDTQYF
d_call: .; v_call: TRBV7-2; clone_size: .; j_call: TRBJ2-7; cdr3_nt: TGTGCCAGCAGCTTATTTGGGCCAGCTTTCCGCTACGAGCAGTACTTC; cdr3_aa: CASSLFGPAFRYEQYF
d_call: TRBD2; v_call: TRBV18; clone_size: once; j_call: TRBJ2-7; cdr3_nt: TGTGCCAGCTCACCCGGGGGGTATTACTACGAGCAGTACTTC; cdr3_aa: CASSPGGYYYEQYF
d_call: TRBD2; v_call: TRBV5-6; clone_size: .; j_call: TRBJ2-3; cdr3_nt: TGTGCCAGCAGCTTTATTGCCGGGGGGTCGGGAGTATTAACAGATACGCAGTATTTT; cdr3_aa: CASSFIAGGSGVLTDTQYF
d_call: TRBD1; v_call: TRBV7-9; clone_size: .; j_call: TRBJ2-1; cdr3_nt: TGTGCCAGCAGCTGGGGTTGGGACAGGGAAAAAAATGAGCAGTTCTTC; cdr3_aa: CASSWGWDREKNEQFF
d_call: .; v_call: TRBV11-1; clone_size: .; j_call: TRBJ1-5; cdr3_nt: TGTGCCAGCAGCGACGGACAGAGCAATCAGCCCCAGCATTTT; cdr3_aa: CASSDGQSNQPQHF
d_call: TRBD2; v_call: TRBV7-3; clone_size: .; j_call: TRBJ2-1; cdr3_nt: TGTGCCAGCAGCTTACTAGCGGGTGCCTCCTACAATGAGCAGTTCTTC; cdr3_aa: CASSLLAGASYNEQFF
d_call: TRBD2; v_call: TRBV4-3; clone_size: .; j_call: TRBJ2-1; cdr3_nt: TGCGCCAGCAGCCAAGATTCCCTAGCGGGAGCCTACAATGAGCAGTTCTTC; cdr3_aa: CASSQDSLAGAYNEQFF
d_call: TRBD2; v_call: TRBV10-3; clone_size: .; j_call: TRBJ2-7; cdr3_nt: TGTGCCATCAGTGAGTCGGGACTAGGGGGATACGAGCAGTACTTC; cdr3_aa: CAISESGLGGYEQYF
d_call: TRBD1; v_call: TRBV19; clone_size: once; j_call: TRBJ2-7; cdr3_nt: TGTGCCAGTAGTTCAGGACAGGGTACCTACGAGCAGTACTTC; cdr3_aa: CASSSGQGTYEQYF
d_call: .; v_call: TRBV9; clone_size: .; j_call: TRBJ1-4; cdr3_nt: TGTGCCAGCAGCGGGGGACACCCAAATGAAAAACTGTTTTTT; cdr3_aa: CASSGGHPNEKLFF
d_call: .; v_call: TRBV5-6; clone_size: once; j_call: TRBJ2-1; cdr3_nt: TGTGCCAGCAGCTTGTACCGGGATCCCAGCTCCTACAATGAGCAGTTCTTC; cdr3_aa: CASSLYRDPSSYNEQFF
d_call: .; v_call: TRBV4-3; clone_size: once; j_call: TRBJ1-3; cdr3_nt: TGCGCCAGCAGCCAAGACAGTGTCTCTGGAAACACCATATATTTT; cdr3_aa: CASSQDSVSGNTIYF
d_call: .; v_call: TRBV21-1; clone_size: .; j_call: TRBJ1-1; cdr3_nt: TGTGCCAGCAGCAAACCTCCAGGGCAGAACACTGAAGCTTTCTTT; cdr3_aa: CASSKPPGQNTEAFF
d_call: TRBD2; v_call: TRBV28; clone_size: .; j_call: TRBJ2-2; cdr3_nt: TGTGCCAGCAGTGGTTTATTGCTAGCGGGAGACGGGGAGCTGTTTTTT; cdr3_aa: CASSGLLLAGDGELFF
d_call: TRBD1; v_call: TRBV6-6; clone_size: .; j_call: TRBJ2-2; cdr3_nt: TGTGCCAGCAGTTACACCGGGACAGGGGCTACCGGGGAGCTGTTTTTT; cdr3_aa: CASSYTGTGATGELFF
d_call: TRBD1; v_call: TRBV9; clone_size: .; j_call: TRBJ2-5; cdr3_nt: TGTGCCAGCAGCGTAACAGGGGGTCTAGAGACCCAGTACTTC; cdr3_aa: CASSVTGGLETQYF
d_call: TRBD2; v_call: TRBV5-8; clone_size: .; j_call: TRBJ2-3; cdr3_nt: TGTGCCAGCACTAGCGGAATGGCAGACCCAAGCACAGATACGCAGTATTTT; cdr3_aa: CASTSGMADPSTDTQYF
d_call: .; v_call: TRBV7-2; clone_size: .; j_call: TRBJ2-1; cdr3_nt: TGTGCCAGCAGGGGCGCGGGCTACAATGAGCAGTTCTTC; cdr3_aa: CASRGAGYNEQFF
d_call: .; v_call: TRBV27; clone_size: few; j_call: TRBJ1-1; cdr3_nt: TGTGCCAGCAGTTTCTCGGGAGGCGGGATGAACACTGAAGCTTTCTTT; cdr3_aa: CASSFSGGGMNTEAFF
d_call: .; v_call: TRBV19; clone_size: .; j_call: TRBJ2-2; cdr3_nt: TGTGCCAGTAGTATAACTTCGAACACCGGGGAGCTGTTTTTT; cdr3_aa: CASSITSNTGELFF
d_call: TRBD2; v_call: TRBV10-3; clone_size: .; j_call: TRBJ2-3; cdr3_nt: TGTGCCATCAGTGATCCTCCTAGCGGGAGCACAGATACGCAGTATTTT; cdr3_aa: CAISDPPSGSTDTQYF
d_call: .; v_call: TRBV21-1; clone_size: .; j_call: TRBJ2-7; cdr3_nt: TGTGCCAGCAGCCCGCGACTAGTTCCCATCTACGAGCAGTACTTC; cdr3_aa: CASSPRLVPIYEQYF
d_call: TRBD1; v_call: TRBV7-6; clone_size: .; j_call: TRBJ1-4; cdr3_nt: TGTGCCAGCAGCACATGGACAGGGGATGAAAAACTGTTTTTT; cdr3_aa: CASSTWTGDEKLFF
d_call: .; v_call: TRBV29-1; clone_size: .; j_call: TRBJ2-2; cdr3_nt: TGCAGCGCCCGCAGCGGAAGGGCCACCGGGGAGCTGTTTTTT; cdr3_aa: CSARSGRATGELFF
d_call: .; v_call: TRBV14; clone_size: .; j_call: TRBJ2-7; cdr3_nt: TGTGCCAGCAGCCAGAGGTTGAACTCCTACGAGCAGTACTTC; cdr3_aa: CASSQRLNSYEQYF
d_call: .; v_call: TRBV27; clone_size: .; j_call: TRBJ1-4; cdr3_nt: TGTGCCAGCAGTCCCTGGGCTCCTACTAATGAAAAACTGTTTTTT; cdr3_aa: CASSPWAPTNEKLFF
d_call: TRBD2; v_call: TRBV6-6; clone_size: .; j_call: TRBJ2-5; cdr3_nt: TGTGCCAGCAGTTACTCTCGGGAGGACGATCGGGCGACCCAGTACTTC; cdr3_aa: CASSYSREDDRATQYF
d_call: .; v_call: TRBV19; clone_size: .; j_call: TRBJ1-2; cdr3_nt: TGTGCCAGCCAATGGGCAGACAACTATGGCTACACCTTC; cdr3_aa: CASQWADNYGYTF
d_call: .; v_call: TRBV29-1; clone_size: once; j_call: TRBJ2-7; cdr3_nt: TGCAGCGTTGTTTCCGGGATGTCCTACGAGCAGTACTTC; cdr3_aa: CSVVSGMSYEQYF
d_call: .; v_call: TRBV9; clone_size: .; j_call: TRBJ1-5; cdr3_nt: TGTGCCAGCAGCGTAGCCAGTTCAGGTCAGCCCCAGCATTTT; cdr3_aa: CASSVASSGQPQHF
d_call: TRBD1; v_call: TRBV5-8; clone_size: .; j_call: TRBJ1-2; cdr3_nt: TGTGCCAGCAGCCAAATTGCCGGGACAGGGGGCGGTTACTATGGCTACACCTTC; cdr3_aa: CASSQIAGTGGGYYGYTF
d_call: TRBD2; v_call: TRBV18; clone_size: .; j_call: TRBJ2-1; cdr3_nt: TGTGCCAGCTCACTAGCGGGAAGCTCCTACAATGAGCAGTTCTTC; cdr3_aa: CASSLAGSSYNEQFF
d_call: .; v_call: TRBV29-1; clone_size: .; j_call: TRBJ2-5; cdr3_nt: TGCAGCGTTGAGCAGTATCAAGAGACCCAGTACTTC; cdr3_aa: CSVEQYQETQYF
d_call: .; v_call: TRBV5-4; clone_size: once; j_call: TRBJ1-1; cdr3_nt: TGTGCCAGCAGCTTGGCCACGGAGGAAGCTTTCTTT; cdr3_aa: CASSLATEEAFF
d_call: .; v_call: TRBV6-5; clone_size: .; j_call: TRBJ2-3; cdr3_nt: TGTGCCAGCAGTTACGGGCAGGAATCAGATACGCAGTATTTT; cdr3_aa: CASSYGQESDTQYF
d_call: TRBD2; v_call: TRBV6-1; clone_size: .; j_call: TRBJ2-7; cdr3_nt: TGTGCCAGCAGTGATCCCTACAGCGGGAGGTTATACGAGCAGTACTTC; cdr3_aa: CASSDPYSGRLYEQYF
d_call: TRBD1; v_call: TRBV19; clone_size: .; j_call: TRBJ1-1; cdr3_nt: TGTGCCAGTAGTATAGATCGCGAACCCACGGGGACAGGGGCGATTACCGAAGCTTTCTTT; cdr3_aa: CASSIDREPTGTGAITEAFF
d_call: TRBD2; v_call: TRBV6-4; clone_size: few; j_call: TRBJ2-3; cdr3_nt: TGTGCCAGCAGTGAGACGACTAGCGGAGGGGGCACAGATACGCAGTATTTT; cdr3_aa: CASSETTSGGGTDTQYF
d_call: .; v_call: TRBV19; clone_size: few; j_call: TRBJ1-1; cdr3_nt: TGTGCCAGTAGTCCGGTCGGGACACCGAACACTGAAGCTTTCTTT; cdr3_aa: CASSPVGTPNTEAFF
d_call: TRBD2; v_call: TRBV6-1; clone_size: once; j_call: TRBJ2-7; cdr3_nt: TGTGCCAGCAGGCGGGAGGCCAACTACGAGCAGTACTTC; cdr3_aa: CASRREANYEQYF
d_call: TRBD2; v_call: TRBV7-3; clone_size: .; j_call: TRBJ2-3; cdr3_nt: TGTGCCAGCAGCCAAGAGCGAGCGGGAGCAGATACGCAGTATTTT; cdr3_aa: CASSQERAGADTQYF
d_call: .; v_call: TRBV15; clone_size: .; j_call: TRBJ1-6; cdr3_nt: TGTGCCACCAGCTTAGGAGGGGGGGCAGGCTCACCCCTCCACTTT; cdr3_aa: CATSLGGGAGSPLHF
d_call: .; v_call: TRBV5-1; clone_size: .; j_call: TRBJ2-1; cdr3_nt: TGCGCCAGCAGCGACAACAATGAGCAGTTCTTC; cdr3_aa: CASSDNNEQFF
d_call: TRBD2; v_call: TRBV10-3; clone_size: .; j_call: TRBJ2-7; cdr3_nt: TGTGCCATCAGTGCATCTTCCGGGACTAGCATCTACGAGCAGTACTTC; cdr3_aa: CAISASSGTSIYEQYF
d_call: .; v_call: TRBV11-2; clone_size: few; j_call: TRBJ1-2; cdr3_nt: TGTGCCAGCAGCTTAGACAGGGGCTATGGCTACACCTTC; cdr3_aa: CASSLDRGYGYTF